Below are 23 T cell receptor beta chains sequenced from a single sample in a study of technical replicates of blood from a few donors. Only in-frame clones appear in the TCRdb table, and some are missing; sequencing was by immunoSEQ multiplex PCR. The table includes tens of thousands of clones, roughly 94% detected once. Material: T cells isolated from PBMCs. Receptors were obtained from a human donor in good health.

The genes are TRBV2 and TRBJ2-7; 8 bases line up with TRBD2. From germline, CDR1 is SNHLY and CDR2 FYNNEI. V shed 6 bases and J 2 bases; nucleotides not matched to a gene: 9. The CDR3 runs to 15 residues. The CDR3 region has the DNA TGTGCCAGCAGCGGGAGCGGGAGAAGAACCTACGAGCAGTACTTC. It translates to CASSGSGRRTYEQYF.

The chain combines TRBV9 with TRBJ1-1, with D perhaps matching TRBD1 (5 bases). The CDR3 sequence is 16 residues long. Germline CDR1 SGDLS, CDR2 YYNGEE. V was cut by 0 bases and J by 1 base, with 13 bases left in between. CDR3 sequence reads: CASSVGGGLANTEAFF. The DNA of the CDR3 is TGTGCCAGCAGCGTAGGGGGGGGGTTGGCGAACACTGAAGCTTTCTTT.

This chain connects TRBV19 to TRBJ2-2; the D gene is possibly TRBD1 (6 bases). Per germline, CDR1 LNHDA and CDR2 SQIVND (reference sequence). The length of the CDR3 is 16 residues. Trimming left V 4 bases short and J 6 bases short, with 18 bases between. CDR3 sequence reads: CASSTPYRDSAGELFF. CDR3 in DNA: TGTGCCAGTAGTACTCCGTACAGGGATAGCGCCGGGGAGCTGTTTTTT.

The CDR3 loop is CASSELAQGAIEQFF. The CDR3, as DNA: TGTGCCAGCAGTGAGCTAGCACAGGGGGCCATTGAGCAGTTCTTC. The rearrangement links TRBV2 to TRBJ2-1, with TRBD1 matching over 9 bases. Germline lookup yields CDR1 SNHLY and CDR2 FYNNEI. The CDR3 has 15 amino acids. V was pared by 3 bases and J by 9 bases, with 9 bases of the junction left unmatched.

The chain carries TRBV6-5 and TRBJ2-5; the D is unclear. Germline CDR1 MNHEY, CDR2 SVGAGI. Trimming stripped 3 bases from V and 5 bases from J, with 10 bases between. CDR3 length: 13 amino acids. The CDR3 region is CASSYYLRETQYF. Written as DNA, the CDR3 is TGTGCCAGCAGTTATTACCTACGGGAGACCCAGTACTTC.

The chain carries TRBV6-5 and TRBJ2-2; D unresolved. Germline-derived CDR1 and CDR2 are MNHEY and SVGAGI. Trimming removed 6 bases from V and 5 bases from J, with 7 bases in between. The CDR3 contains 12 residues. CDR3 loop: CASSRVTGELFF. The CDR3 coding sequence is TGTGCCAGCAGCCGCGTAACCGGGGAGCTGTTTTTT.

This clone has only one observation. J is TRBJ2-7 and V is TRBV19; 12 nucleotides match TRBD2. V shed 5 bases and J 1 base; nucleotides not matched to a gene: 3. The CDR3 consists of 15 residues. CDR1 and CDR2 (germline): LNHDA, SQIVND (reference sequence). DNA for the CDR3: TGTGCCAGTAGTCCTAGCGGGAGGGGGTCCTACGAGCAGTACTTC. Its translation: CASSPSGRGSYEQYF.

V is TRBV4-1 and J is TRBJ2-1, with 12 bases matching TRBD2. V was pared by 3 bases and J by 10 bases, with 10 bases of the junction left unmatched. The CDR3 spans 16 residues. Germline-derived CDR1 and CDR2 are MGHRA and YSYEKL. The CDR3 nucleotides are TGCGCCAGCAGCCAGAGACTAGCGGGAGAGGAGGGGGAGCAGTTCTTC. Translation gives CASSQRLAGEEGEQFF.

The chain joins TRBV30 to TRBJ2-2; 7 positions match TRBD1. The CDR3 contains 17 residues. Per the germline V gene, CDR1 is GTSNPN and CDR2 is SVGIG (reference sequence). V lost 0 bases and J lost 2; bases outside the gene matches: 9. CDR3 coding DNA: TGTGCCTGGAGTGTTAACTTCGGGACAGTAAACACCGGGGAGCTGTTTTTT. It is translated as CAWSVNFGTVNTGELFF.

The genes are TRBV7-8 and TRBJ1-4; D gene ambiguous. The ends were cut back, 0 bases at V and 4 bases at J, with 6 bases in the middle. Germline CDR1 reads SGHVS; CDR2 reads FQNEAQ. The CDR3 totals 14 residues. CDR3: CASSLAANNEKLFF. The CDR3 DNA sequence: TGTGCCAGCAGCTTAGCAGCGAATAATGAAAAACTGTTTTTT.

V usage is TRBV18 and J usage is TRBJ1-2; D is ambiguous. CDR3 length: 12 amino acids. Germline lookup yields CDR1 KGHSH and CDR2 LQKENI. Deletions cut 1 base from V and 10 bases from J, with 10 bases between. The CDR3 nucleotides read TGTGCCAGCTCACCACAAGGACTTGCCTACACCTTC. This codes for CASSPQGLAYTF.

This chain uses TRBV9 with TRBJ2-3, with no clear D. Germline CDR1 is SGDLS and CDR2 is YYNGEE. The CDR3 loop spans 11 amino acids. Trimming removed 4 bases from V and 10 bases from J, with 10 bases in between. CDR3 sequence: CASSTGVAQYF. CDR3 nucleotides: TGTGCCAGCAGCACCGGAGTAGCGCAGTATTTT.

Regarding this clone: Other DNA sequences from this sample encode an identical CDR3 as well. The chain recombines TRBV27 with TRBJ2-7, with 8 bases that match TRBD1. V lost 5 bases, J lost 4 bases, and 4 bases stayed unmatched. CDR3 length: 13 amino acids. Per germline, CDR1 MNHEY and CDR2 SMNVEV (reference sequence). CDR3 region: CASSLRTGYEQYF. Here the CDR3 DNA reads TGTGCCAGCAGTCTAAGGACAGGGTACGAGCAGTACTTC.

V and J are TRBV20-1 and TRBJ2-2, with D unresolved. The length of the CDR3 is 10 residues. Trimming removed 5 bases at V and 7 bases at J, with 5 bases between. Germline CDR1 reads DFQATT; CDR2 reads SNEGSKA (reference sequence). CDR3 amino acids: CSAWSGELFF. The CDR3 DNA follows: TGCAGTGCTTGGAGCGGGGAGCTGTTTTTT.

The J gene is TRBJ1-5, the V gene TRBV5-6; 7 bases align to TRBD1. From germline, CDR1 is SGHDT and CDR2 YYEEEE. This CDR3 is 14 amino acids long. After removal of 2 bases from V and 5 bases from J, the junction contained 4 bases not matched to a gene. Written as DNA, the CDR3 is TGTGCCAGCAGCTTAGGGGGCGGCCATCAGCCCCAGCATTTT. Protein sequence: CASSLGGGHQPQHF.

V and J are TRBV6-1 and TRBJ2-7; 9 bases map to TRBD1. Unmatched junction bases numbered 8, after V lost 8 bases and J lost 0 bases. The CDR3 contains 15 residues. In germline, CDR1 is MNHNS, CDR2 SASEGT. The DNA for the CDR3 is TGTGCCAGCCAAGGGACAGGGAACCCCTCCTACGAGCAGTACTTC. Amino acid sequence: CASQGTGNPSYEQYF.

V usage is TRBV5-5 and J usage is TRBJ2-3; 12 bases line up with TRBD2. The CDR3 runs to 16 residues. V trimming: 2 bases; J trimming: 0 bases; junction bases outside the gene matches: 1. Germline V gene lookup returns CDR1 SGHKS and CDR2 YYEKEE (reference sequence). CDR3 protein: CASSLGTSGSTDTQYF. As DNA, the CDR3 is TGTGCCAGCAGCTTAGGGACTAGCGGGAGCACAGATACGCAGTATTTT.

The V gene is TRBV6-5, the J gene TRBJ2-7, with a tentative D call TRBD2 (5 bases). Germline V lookup: CDR1 MNHEY, CDR2 SVGAGI. V lost 3 bases and J 0 bases, leaving 9 bases between the germline ends. The CDR3 runs to 14 residues. The CDR3 DNA follows: TGTGCCAGCAGTTATTTTGGGAGCTCCTACGAGCAGTACTTC. As protein: CASSYFGSSYEQYF.

The chain combines TRBV2 with TRBJ2-3, with D perhaps matching TRBD2 (6 bases). V was cut by 3 bases and J by 9 bases, with 19 bases left in between. The CDR3 has 15 residues. In germline, CDR1 is SNHLY, CDR2 FYNNEI. CDR3 region: CASSDPGTGLFTQYF. CDR3 sequence (DNA): TGTGCCAGCAGTGATCCCGGGACTGGACTGTTCACGCAGTATTTT.

The chain links TRBV5-6 to TRBJ1-2; no reliable D call. The CDR3 spans 14 residues. The germline CDR1 and CDR2 sequences are SGHDT and YYEEEE. Deletions cut 4 bases from V and 2 bases from J, with 12 bases between. CDR3 nucleotide sequence: TGTGCCAGCAGCCTAATCGGGGAAAACTATGGCTACACCTTC. It encodes CASSLIGENYGYTF.

V gene TRBV11-3 combines with J gene TRBJ2-5; 10 bases map to TRBD1. Germline V gene sequence: CDR1 SGHNT, CDR2 YENEEA. Losses at the gene ends were 5 bases for V and 5 bases for J; bases not matched to a gene: 11. The CDR3 has 16 amino acids. The CDR3 bases are TGTGCCAGCAGCCCCTCCGACAGGGGGCAGTGGGAGACCCAGTACTTC. Its protein is CASSPSDRGQWETQYF.

V gene TRBV28 combines with J gene TRBJ2-7; D is undetermined. V lost 6 bases and J lost 7, with 10 bases in between. The V gene's germline CDR1 is MDHEN and CDR2 SYDVKM. The CDR3 spans 11 residues. CDR3 nucleotides: TGTGCCAGCAGCACCGGGTGGGAGCAGTACTTC. It encodes CASSTGWEQYF.

As for this clone: Other DNA sequences in the same sample also yield this CDR3. V gene TRBV9 combines with J gene TRBJ2-1; the match to TRBD1 covers 9 bases. Per the germline V gene, CDR1 is SGDLS and CDR2 is YYNGEE. This CDR3 spans 15 amino acids. After removal of 0 bases from V and 6 bases from J, the junction contained 4 bases not matched to a gene. CDR3 residues: CASSVEGQGSNEQFF. The DNA of the CDR3 is TGTGCCAGCAGCGTAGAGGGACAGGGAAGCAATGAGCAGTTCTTC. Full variable domain (missing parts from reference TRBV9 and TRBJ2-1): DSGVTQTPKHLITATGQRVTLRCSPRSGDLSVYWYQQSLDQGLQFLIQYYNGEERAKGNILERFSAQQFPDLHSELNLSSLELGDSALYFCASSVEGQGSNEQFFGPGTRLTVL.